The sequence of this T cell receptor beta chain was determined in a study of Ad26.COV2.S vaccination and SARS-CoV-2 variants. Study-level results: Vaccinees reportedly had broad spike-specific CD8+ and CD4+ T cell responses.

TCRdb's table, derived via immunoSEQ multiplex PCR, lists solely in-frame clones and lacks some. The table records 350,000 to 400,000 clones, more than 85% of them present only once. V was trimmed by 2 bases and J by 2 bases, leaving 10 bases between them. CDR1 KGHSH and CDR2 LQKENI come from the germline V gene. CDR3 length equals 14 residues. Treatment noted: around 19 received Ad26.COV2.S at low or high dose, single or two shots; about five received placebo; per-sample allocation not given. It was on day 63 after the first vaccine or placebo injection that samples were taken. Of note for this clone: The antigen is not known.

The chain recombines TRBV18 with TRBJ2-7, with D unresolved. The TCR sequence derives from a person between 18 and 65 years old who received the Ad26.COV2.S COVID-19 vaccine or a placebo. The specimen comprised peripheral blood, sampled in a trial of Ad26.COV2.S vaccine versus placebo. Here the CDR3 DNA reads TGTGCCAGCTCACCAGGGCAAAGAGCCTACGAGCAGTACTTC. The encoded protein is CASSPGQRAYEQYF. The entire variable domain, with the rest obtained from reference TRBV18 and TRBJ2-7, is as follows: NAGVMQNPRHLVRRRGQEARLRCSPMKGHSHVYWYRQLPEEGLKFMVYLQKENIIDESGMPKERFSAEFPKEGPSILRIQQVVRGDSAAYFCASSPGQRAYEQYFGPGTRLTVT.